The rows below give T cell receptor beta chains drawn from one sample of a study of T cell changes during pregnancy in multiple sclerosis. The table came from immunoSEQ multiplex PCR; TCRdb's copy has only in-frame clones and leaves some out. The repertoire has 95,000 to 100,000 clones, about 91% of them found once; the top ten carry roughly 3%. The sequencing here drew on peripheral blood, taken in the second trimester of pregnancy. Every receptor here comes from a female donor with multiple sclerosis, enrolled in a pregnancy study. The CDR3 runs from the conserved cysteine through the conserved F or W. Each record gives: CDR3 DNA, CDR3 protein, V gene, J gene, clone size, D gene. A D gene is named only where the DNA matches it firmly. Size is stated for part of the rows, as once, few or many counts, or as a class when the clone is expanded.

CDR3nt: TGTGCTAGTGGTGGACAGGGAAGCACAGATACGCAGTATTTT; CDR3aa: CASGGQGSTDTQYF; v_gene: TRBV12-5; j_gene: TRBJ2-3; abundance: once; d_gene: TRBD1
CDR3nt: TGCAGCGTTGAGTCAGGAAAAAACTATGGCTACACCTTC; CDR3aa: CSVESGKNYGYTF; v_gene: TRBV29-1; j_gene: TRBJ1-2; abundance: .; d_gene: .
CDR3nt: TGTGCCACCACCGATCTAGTCGATCGGGGCACAGATACGCAGTATTTT; CDR3aa: CATTDLVDRGTDTQYF; v_gene: TRBV28; j_gene: TRBJ2-3; abundance: .; d_gene: .
CDR3nt: TGCGCCAGCAGCCAACGGACAGGGCCCTATGGCTACACCTTC; CDR3aa: CASSQRTGPYGYTF; v_gene: TRBV4-1; j_gene: TRBJ1-2; abundance: .; d_gene: TRBD1
CDR3nt: TGTGCCAGCAGCTCACCCCGACTCCACCAGGGAACAGATACGCAGTATTTT; CDR3aa: CASSSPRLHQGTDTQYF; v_gene: TRBV5-4; j_gene: TRBJ2-3; abundance: .; d_gene: .
CDR3nt: TGCGCCAGCAGCCCGGGGGACAGTTCCTACGAGCAGTACTTC; CDR3aa: CASSPGDSSYEQYF; v_gene: TRBV5-1; j_gene: TRBJ2-7; abundance: .; d_gene: .
CDR3nt: TGTGCCAGCCACACCCGAAACAGCAACACTGAAGCTTTCTTT; CDR3aa: CASHTRNSNTEAFF; v_gene: TRBV5-4; j_gene: TRBJ1-1; abundance: .; d_gene: .
CDR3nt: TGTGCCTGGAGTGTAAAGATTGGGACAGGGGGTCCCTCATGGGGCTACACCTTC; CDR3aa: CAWSVKIGTGGPSWGYTF; v_gene: TRBV30; j_gene: TRBJ1-2; abundance: .; d_gene: TRBD1
CDR3nt: TGTGCCAGTAGTATCCTCCCGGCGGGAGTTCACGAGCAGTACTTC; CDR3aa: CASSILPAGVHEQYF; v_gene: TRBV19; j_gene: TRBJ2-7; abundance: .; d_gene: TRBD2
CDR3nt: TGTGCTAGTGGTTTGGCCACCCGACAGGGAACAGATACGCAGTATTTT; CDR3aa: CASGLATRQGTDTQYF; v_gene: TRBV12-5; j_gene: TRBJ2-3; abundance: once; d_gene: TRBD1
CDR3nt: TGTGCCACGGGGACAGGGGGCTCACACGAGCAGTACTTC; CDR3aa: CATGTGGSHEQYF; v_gene: TRBV19; j_gene: TRBJ2-7; abundance: .; d_gene: TRBD1
CDR3nt: TGCAGCGTTGCACTAGCGGGAGGCCTTAGCACAGATACGCAGTATTTT; CDR3aa: CSVALAGGLSTDTQYF; v_gene: TRBV29-1; j_gene: TRBJ2-3; abundance: .; d_gene: TRBD2
CDR3nt: TGTGCCAGCAGTCCGGTTGGGGGCGGAGAGACCCAGTACTTC; CDR3aa: CASSPVGGGETQYF; v_gene: TRBV28; j_gene: TRBJ2-5; abundance: .; d_gene: .
CDR3nt: TGTGCCAGCAGTTACTCCACGGGCAGGGTTGAGACCCAGTACTTC; CDR3aa: CASSYSTGRVETQYF; v_gene: TRBV6-5; j_gene: TRBJ2-5; abundance: .; d_gene: .
CDR3nt: TGCAGCGTTGAAAGTGAGACTGCCTACGAGCAGTACTTC; CDR3aa: CSVESETAYEQYF; v_gene: TRBV29-1; j_gene: TRBJ2-7; abundance: once; d_gene: .
CDR3nt: TGTGCCAGCAGCCAAGATTTTAGCGGGTACGAGCAGTACTTC; CDR3aa: CASSQDFSGYEQYF; v_gene: TRBV4-2; j_gene: TRBJ2-7; abundance: .; d_gene: TRBD2
CDR3nt: TGTGCCAGCAGAGCCCCCGGGTTCGAATATGGCTACACCTTC; CDR3aa: CASRAPGFEYGYTF; v_gene: TRBV28; j_gene: TRBJ1-2; abundance: .; d_gene: .
CDR3nt: TGTGCCAGCAGCGTTGACAGCCGCCCTGGAAACACCATATATTTT; CDR3aa: CASSVDSRPGNTIYF; v_gene: TRBV9; j_gene: TRBJ1-3; abundance: .; d_gene: .
CDR3nt: TGTGCCAGCAGCCATCACTCTGAAAAACTGTTTTTT; CDR3aa: CASSHHSEKLFF; v_gene: TRBV14; j_gene: TRBJ1-4; abundance: .; d_gene: .
CDR3nt: TGCGCCAGCAGCTTAAGCGGGAGCTCCTACGAGCAGTACTTC; CDR3aa: CASSLSGSSYEQYF; v_gene: TRBV5-1; j_gene: TRBJ2-7; abundance: .; d_gene: TRBD2
CDR3nt: TGTGCCAGCAAGGATTCAGGGGAGAAACTGTTTTTT; CDR3aa: CASKDSGEKLFF; v_gene: TRBV6-6; j_gene: TRBJ1-4; abundance: .; d_gene: .
CDR3nt: TGTGCCAGCAGTTTAGACTACTCCTACGAGCAGTACTTC; CDR3aa: CASSLDYSYEQYF; v_gene: TRBV27; j_gene: TRBJ2-7; abundance: .; d_gene: .
CDR3nt: TGTGCCAGCAGCCTAGACCCCAAAATGAGGCCCGGGGAGCTGTTTTTT; CDR3aa: CASSLDPKMRPGELFF; v_gene: TRBV7-9; j_gene: TRBJ2-2; abundance: .; d_gene: .
CDR3nt: TGCAGCGGAAGCGGGAGGCCCTCGAAGCAGTACTTC; CDR3aa: CSGSGRPSKQYF; v_gene: TRBV29-1; j_gene: TRBJ2-7; abundance: .; d_gene: TRBD2
CDR3nt: TGTGCCAGCAGTTTGGGGCTGTACGCCGGGGAGCTGTTTTTT; CDR3aa: CASSLGLYAGELFF; v_gene: TRBV27; j_gene: TRBJ2-2; abundance: once; d_gene: .
CDR3nt: TGTGCCAGCAGTGGGGGCGGGACAGGGGTAAAGAATGAGCAGTTCTTC; CDR3aa: CASSGGGTGVKNEQFF; v_gene: TRBV25-1; j_gene: TRBJ2-1; abundance: .; d_gene: TRBD1
CDR3nt: TGTGCCAGCAGTTGGACGGGGGTAGAGACCCAGTACTTC; CDR3aa: CASSWTGVETQYF; v_gene: TRBV6-5; j_gene: TRBJ2-5; abundance: .; d_gene: .
CDR3nt: TGTGCCAGCAGCTTAGAATGGGGGCTTGGGAGTCAGCCCCAGCATTTT; CDR3aa: CASSLEWGLGSQPQHF; v_gene: TRBV7-2; j_gene: TRBJ1-5; abundance: .; d_gene: .
CDR3nt: TGCGCCAGCAGCCTGAGTGGAGAAGTTTTGAACTATGGCTACACCTTC; CDR3aa: CASSLSGEVLNYGYTF; v_gene: TRBV4-1; j_gene: TRBJ1-2; abundance: .; d_gene: .
CDR3nt: TGTGCCAGTAGTATACTCACCGGGGGTGGAAGAGAGACCCAGTACTTC; CDR3aa: CASSILTGGGRETQYF; v_gene: TRBV19; j_gene: TRBJ2-5; abundance: .; d_gene: .
CDR3nt: TGTGCTAGTGGGTATAGCCTGGGACAGGGGAAAACCGGGGAGCTGTTTTTT; CDR3aa: CASGYSLGQGKTGELFF; v_gene: TRBV12-5; j_gene: TRBJ2-2; abundance: .; d_gene: TRBD1
CDR3nt: TGTGCCAGCAGCTACGGGGTGGGCGACTATGGCTACACCTTC; CDR3aa: CASSYGVGDYGYTF; v_gene: TRBV7-2; j_gene: TRBJ1-2; abundance: .; d_gene: .
CDR3nt: TGTGCCAGCGGTCAGACTAGCGGGAGGGTTGGAGAGACCCAGTACTTC; CDR3aa: CASGQTSGRVGETQYF; v_gene: TRBV2; j_gene: TRBJ2-5; abundance: .; d_gene: TRBD2
CDR3nt: TGTGCCAGCAGCGCGACAGGGAATCAGCCCCAGCATTTT; CDR3aa: CASSATGNQPQHF; v_gene: TRBV5-5; j_gene: TRBJ1-5; abundance: .; d_gene: TRBD1
CDR3nt: TGTGCCATCAGTGATGGGCAGGGGGTTCATCAGCCCCAGCATTTT; CDR3aa: CAISDGQGVHQPQHF; v_gene: TRBV10-3; j_gene: TRBJ1-5; abundance: .; d_gene: TRBD1
CDR3nt: TGTGCCAGCAGTTACCCCGGGACAGGGAGGACTGAAGCTTTCTTT; CDR3aa: CASSYPGTGRTEAFF; v_gene: TRBV6-6; j_gene: TRBJ1-1; abundance: once; d_gene: TRBD1
CDR3nt: TGTGCCAGCAGTGAACCCCCGGGGATCGAGCAGTACTTC; CDR3aa: CASSEPPGIEQYF; v_gene: TRBV6-1; j_gene: TRBJ2-7; abundance: .; d_gene: .
CDR3nt: TGTGCCAGCAGTTTAGGCGGCTCTAATGAAAAACTGTTTTTT; CDR3aa: CASSLGGSNEKLFF; v_gene: TRBV27; j_gene: TRBJ1-4; abundance: .; d_gene: .
CDR3nt: TGCGCCAGCAGCGGACATGGGGTGAACACTGAAGCTTTCTTT; CDR3aa: CASSGHGVNTEAFF; v_gene: TRBV5-1; j_gene: TRBJ1-1; abundance: .; d_gene: .
CDR3nt: TGTGCCAGCCGCCCCTTTGGAGAGTCCTACGAGCAGTACTTC; CDR3aa: CASRPFGESYEQYF; v_gene: TRBV19; j_gene: TRBJ2-7; abundance: .; d_gene: .